This T cell receptor beta chain emerged from a study of blood T cell repertoires in COVID-19. Study as a whole: COVID-19 samples, acute and convalescent, were from the United States, Italy and Spain. Nucleic acid was either cDNA or gDNA, and it came from T cells, B-cell-depleted T cells, or PBMCs.

Original processing notes: Researchers report that nucleated cell counts were estimated from reference gene primer amplification. Some clones are missing from TCRdb's copy, which holds only in-frame ones; the method was immunoSEQ multiplex PCR. That table gives V, J and clone size, and the DNA gave D and trimming. The table includes 65,000 to 70,000 clones, roughly 84% detected once. The V end was cut by 6 bases, the J end by 10 bases, with 15 bases between. This CDR3 contains 12 residues. CDR1 and CDR2 from the germline V gene are WNHNN and SYGVQD (reference sequence). Input material: peripheral blood. The V gene is TRBV10-1, the J gene TRBJ1-1, with a tentative D call TRBD1 (5 bases). This TCR derives from a woman in her fifties or sixties with acute or convalescent COVID-19. The CDR3 protein is CASSPRASRAFF. In DNA form, the CDR3 reads TGCGCCAGCAGCCCCAGGGCCAGCAGAGCTTTCTTT.